These T cell receptor beta chains were read from a single sample in a study of spatial heterogeneity in lung cancer. Via MiXCR, TCRdb re-called the 5' RACE reads, giving one row per CDR3 protein. The sample contains 40,000 to 45,000 distinct CDR3 sequences, roughly 13% of which appear only once. The sequences come from PBMCs, collected at surgery. All receptors derive from a male donor with early-stage non-small cell lung cancer. Both conserved end residues are trimmed from each CDR3. Each record gives: V gene, CDR3 length, CDR3 protein.

V gene: TRBV4-3; CDR3 length: 12; CDR3 protein: ASSQVLRSDTQY
V gene: TRBV28; CDR3 length: 12; CDR3 protein: ASSLYEGNTEAF
V gene: TRBV28; CDR3 length: 12; CDR3 protein: ASSLRSLNTEAF
V gene: TRBV4-2; CDR3 length: 14; CDR3 protein: ASSQSRGTNTGELF
V gene: TRBV7-3; CDR3 length: 17; CDR3 protein: ASSLAGLAGGGRYNEQL
V gene: TRBV7-9; CDR3 length: 12; CDR3 protein: ASSSWTGPYEQY
V gene: TRBV5-1; CDR3 length: 10; CDR3 protein: ASKGGIDEQF
V gene: TRBV12-3/TRBV12-4; CDR3 length: 9; CDR3 protein: ASSLFGEQY
V gene: TRBV20-1; CDR3 length: 13; CDR3 protein: SAPRAGAPTDTQY
V gene: TRBV7-2; CDR3 length: 12; CDR3 protein: ASSSALGDQPQH
V gene: TRBV7-8; CDR3 length: 11; CDR3 protein: ASNDRPPDTQY
V gene: TRBV19; CDR3 length: 13; CDR3 protein: ASSIDPTRYNEQF
V gene: TRBV29-1; CDR3 length: 14; CDR3 protein: SVEGTSGEWVYEQF
V gene: TRBV18; CDR3 length: 13; CDR3 protein: ASSPGQGSYEKLF
V gene: TRBV29-1; CDR3 length: 12; CDR3 protein: SVRPQPGANVLT
V gene: TRBV19; CDR3 length: 13; CDR3 protein: ASKSGGRTNEKLF
V gene: TRBV24-1; CDR3 length: 12; CDR3 protein: ATTQGAESTEAF
V gene: TRBV7-9; CDR3 length: 14; CDR3 protein: ASSLQGAINNSPLH
V gene: TRBV20-1; CDR3 length: 12; CDR3 protein: SARSGQGADTQY
V gene: TRBV9; CDR3 length: 13; CDR3 protein: ASSVAGSNTGELF
V gene: TRBV7-9; CDR3 length: 7; CDR3 protein: ASSPPQF
V gene: TRBV7-9; CDR3 length: 15; CDR3 protein: ASSLVTGTSDYNEQF
V gene: TRBV7-9; CDR3 length: 12; CDR3 protein: ASSSRDSETEAF
V gene: TRBV7-6; CDR3 length: 11; CDR3 protein: ASSSGPNYEQY
V gene: TRBV20-1; CDR3 length: 10; CDR3 protein: AVGRNQETQY
V gene: TRBV12-3/TRBV12-4; CDR3 length: 12; CDR3 protein: ASSLSSGGNIQY
V gene: TRBV28; CDR3 length: 16; CDR3 protein: ASSLSWAGTPRTDTQY
V gene: TRBV5-1; CDR3 length: 13; CDR3 protein: ASSRVEGLADTQY
V gene: TRBV11-2; CDR3 length: 15; CDR3 protein: ASSLGGGRASYNEQF
V gene: TRBV4-3; CDR3 length: 12; CDR3 protein: ASSPRAGYFKQY
V gene: TRBV11-2; CDR3 length: 13; CDR3 protein: ASSLDRGGMETQY